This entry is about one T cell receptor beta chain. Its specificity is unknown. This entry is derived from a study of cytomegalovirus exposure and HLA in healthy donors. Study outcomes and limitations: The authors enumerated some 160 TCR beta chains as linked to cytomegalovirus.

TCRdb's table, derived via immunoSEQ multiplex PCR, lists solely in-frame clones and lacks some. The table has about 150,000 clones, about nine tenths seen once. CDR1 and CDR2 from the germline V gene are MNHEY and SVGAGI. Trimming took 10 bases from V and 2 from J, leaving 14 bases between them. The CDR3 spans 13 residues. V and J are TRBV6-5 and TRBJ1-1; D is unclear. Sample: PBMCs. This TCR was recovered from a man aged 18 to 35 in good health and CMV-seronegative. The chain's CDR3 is CATRLGVNTEAFF. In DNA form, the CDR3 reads TGTGCCACCAGGTTGGGAGTTAACACTGAAGCTTTCTTT.